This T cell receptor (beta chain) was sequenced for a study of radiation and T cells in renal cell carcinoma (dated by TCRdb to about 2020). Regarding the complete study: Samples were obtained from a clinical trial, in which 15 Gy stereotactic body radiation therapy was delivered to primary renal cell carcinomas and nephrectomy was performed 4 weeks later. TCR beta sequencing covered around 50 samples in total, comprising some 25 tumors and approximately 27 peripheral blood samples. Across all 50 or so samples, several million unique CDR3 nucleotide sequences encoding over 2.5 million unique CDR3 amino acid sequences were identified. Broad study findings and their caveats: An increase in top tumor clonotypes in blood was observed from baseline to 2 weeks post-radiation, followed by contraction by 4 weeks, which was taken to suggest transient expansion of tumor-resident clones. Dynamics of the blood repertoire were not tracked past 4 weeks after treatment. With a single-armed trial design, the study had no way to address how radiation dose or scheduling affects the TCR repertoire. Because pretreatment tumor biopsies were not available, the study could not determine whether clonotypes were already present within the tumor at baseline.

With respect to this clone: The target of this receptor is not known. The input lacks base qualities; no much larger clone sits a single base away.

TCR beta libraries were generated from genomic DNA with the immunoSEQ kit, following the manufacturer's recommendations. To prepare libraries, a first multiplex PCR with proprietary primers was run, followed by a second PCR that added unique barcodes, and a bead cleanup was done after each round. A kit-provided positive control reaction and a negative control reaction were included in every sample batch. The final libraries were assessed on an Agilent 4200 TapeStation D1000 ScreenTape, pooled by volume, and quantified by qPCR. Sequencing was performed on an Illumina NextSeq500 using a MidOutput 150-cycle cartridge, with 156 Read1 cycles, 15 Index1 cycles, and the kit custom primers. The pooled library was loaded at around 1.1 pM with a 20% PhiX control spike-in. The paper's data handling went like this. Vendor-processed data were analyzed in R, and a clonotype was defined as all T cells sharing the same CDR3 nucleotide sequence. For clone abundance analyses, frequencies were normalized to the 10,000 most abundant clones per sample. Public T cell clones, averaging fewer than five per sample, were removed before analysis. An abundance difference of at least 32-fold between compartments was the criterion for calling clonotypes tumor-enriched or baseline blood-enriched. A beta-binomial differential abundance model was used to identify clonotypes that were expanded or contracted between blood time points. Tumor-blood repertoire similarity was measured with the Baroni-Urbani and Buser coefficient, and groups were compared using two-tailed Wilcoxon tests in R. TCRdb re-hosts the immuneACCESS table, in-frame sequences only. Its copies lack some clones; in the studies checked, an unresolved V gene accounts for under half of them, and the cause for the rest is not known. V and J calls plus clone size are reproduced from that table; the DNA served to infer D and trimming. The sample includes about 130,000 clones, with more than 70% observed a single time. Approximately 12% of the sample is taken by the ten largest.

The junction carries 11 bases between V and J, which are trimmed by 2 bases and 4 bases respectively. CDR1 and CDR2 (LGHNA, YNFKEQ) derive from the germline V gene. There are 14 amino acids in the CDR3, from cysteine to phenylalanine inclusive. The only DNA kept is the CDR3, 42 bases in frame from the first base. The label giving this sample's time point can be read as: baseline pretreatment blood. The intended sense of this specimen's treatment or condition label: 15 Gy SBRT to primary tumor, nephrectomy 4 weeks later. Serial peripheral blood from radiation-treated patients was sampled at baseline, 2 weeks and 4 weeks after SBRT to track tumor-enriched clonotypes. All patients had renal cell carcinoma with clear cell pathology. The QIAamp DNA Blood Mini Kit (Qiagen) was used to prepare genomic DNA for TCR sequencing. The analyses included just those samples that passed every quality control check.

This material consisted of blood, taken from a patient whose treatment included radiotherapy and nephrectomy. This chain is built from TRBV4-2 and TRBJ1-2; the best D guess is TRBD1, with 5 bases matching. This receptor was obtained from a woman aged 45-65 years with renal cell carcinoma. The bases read TGTGCCAGCAGCCAACCCCGACAGATCTATGGCTACACCTTC. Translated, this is CASSQPRQIYGYTF.